This TCR beta chain was profiled in a study of shared clonotypes between healthy human individuals. Findings and limits, study-wide: A small donor pool kept down the genetic and exposure-history diversity that was represented.

CDR1 is SGHNT and CDR2 is YENEEA in the germline V gene. The CDR3 is 11 amino acids. Remarks on this clone: The antigen remains unidentified. Since a much larger clone is just one base distant, this may be a read error. Other DNA sequences from this sample encode an identical CDR3 as well.

Roughly 27,000 T cell genomes, or around 300 ng DNA, went into replicate PCRs of unsorted PBMC. Clones were read by immunoSEQ multiplex PCR, and TCRdb kept only the in-frame ones, dropping some. This table holds some 530,000 clones, approximately 84% found once. This receptor was identified in a woman aged 40 to 50 in good health. Some clones in this sample may be carry-over from other donors' samples. The chain links TRBV11-3 to TRBJ2-7; D may be TRBD2 (5 bases). Specimen: PBMCs. The CDR3 loop reads CASSGKDEQYF. The CDR3 coding sequence is TGTGCTAGCAGCGGAAAGGACGAGCAGTACTTC. The whole variable domain, remainder taken from reference TRBV11-3 and TRBJ2-7, is EAGVVQSPRYKIIEKKQPVAFWCNPISGHNTLYWYLQNLGQGPELLIRYENEEAVDDSQLPKDRFSAERLKGVDSTLKIQPAELGDSAVYLCASSGKDEQYFGPGTRLTVT.